Sequencing of this TCR beta chain was carried out in a study of blood T cell repertoires in COVID-19. Study overall: The cDNA or gDNA used as material had been derived from T cells, B-cell-depleted T cells, or PBMCs.

Germline trimming cut 0 bases from V and 1 base from J; bases unmatched to any gene: 4. Germline assignment: CDR1 WNHNN and CDR2 SYGVQD (reference sequence). This CDR3 contains 16 residues. Under the authors' procedure: Scientists estimated how many nucleated cells there were by amplifying reference gene primers. Generated by immunoSEQ multiplex PCR, the TCRdb table keeps only in-frame clones and is missing some. V and J calls plus clone size are reproduced from that table; the DNA served to infer D and trimming. The sample has around 400,000 clones; approximately 87% are singletons. Seattle cases were enrolled at active infection and followed longitudinally.

Sequencing input: peripheral blood. The rearrangement joins TRBV10-1 to TRBJ2-3; 7 nucleotides match TRBD2. The source of this sequence is a woman under 40 with COVID-19, enrolled during active disease. CDR3 protein: CASSESRGGGTDTQYF. In nucleotides, the CDR3 is TGCGCCAGCAGTGAGTCCCGGGGAGGGGGCACAGATACGCAGTATTTT.